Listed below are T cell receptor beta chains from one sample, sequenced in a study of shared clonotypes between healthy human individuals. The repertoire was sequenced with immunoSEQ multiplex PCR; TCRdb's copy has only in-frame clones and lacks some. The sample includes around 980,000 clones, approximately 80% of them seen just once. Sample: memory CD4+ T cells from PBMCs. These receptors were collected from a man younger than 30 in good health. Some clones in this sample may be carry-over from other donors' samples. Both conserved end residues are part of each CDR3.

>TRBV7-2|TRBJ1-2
CASSPSQYGYTF
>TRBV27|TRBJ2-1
CASSLLQGLAYNEQFF
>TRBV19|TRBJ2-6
CASQSTGFLLSGANVLTF
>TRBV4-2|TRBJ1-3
CASRLSGLRGNTIYF
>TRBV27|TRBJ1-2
CASSPQTGSNGYTF
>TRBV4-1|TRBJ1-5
CASSLREDSNQPQHF
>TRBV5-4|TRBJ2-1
CASSDRTSGVYNAQFF
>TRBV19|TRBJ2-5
CASSEIRGELETQYF
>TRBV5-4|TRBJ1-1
CASSPAKPTGPTEAFF
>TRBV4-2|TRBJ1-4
CASSPSFASNEKLFF
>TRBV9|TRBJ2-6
CASSGPRGSGANVLTF
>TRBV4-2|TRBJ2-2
CASSQDSGTGFGELFF
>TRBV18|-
CASSQGRDYEQYF
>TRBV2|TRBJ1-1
CASREDRATVNTEAFF
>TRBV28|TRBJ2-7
CASSGTEPEQYF
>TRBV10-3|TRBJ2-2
CAISETTGTKSKTGELFF
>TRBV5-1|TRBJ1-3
CASSPRQLGNTIYF
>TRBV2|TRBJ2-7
CASTGDSYEQYF
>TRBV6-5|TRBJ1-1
CASSYSRGTEAFF
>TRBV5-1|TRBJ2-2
CASSFLVHSNTGELFF
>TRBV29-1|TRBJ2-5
CSVEGSGGRSETQYF
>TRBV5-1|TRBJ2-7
CASSLGRAGGGGEQYF
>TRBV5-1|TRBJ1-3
CASSLDNSPQSGNTIYF
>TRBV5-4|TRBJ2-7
CASSPGTAGAGEQYF
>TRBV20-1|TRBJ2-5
CSESRETQYF
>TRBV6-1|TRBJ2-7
CASRVLAGETYEQYF
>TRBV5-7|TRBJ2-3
CASSSLIISGSSTDTQYF
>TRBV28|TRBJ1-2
CASSPRQGATYGYTF
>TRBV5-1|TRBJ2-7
CASSLGPDISSEQYF
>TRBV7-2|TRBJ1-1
CASSLGTPGNTEAFF
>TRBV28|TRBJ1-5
CASSSPTAGNQPQHF
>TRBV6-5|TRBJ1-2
CASSSGTGESYGYTF
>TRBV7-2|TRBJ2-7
CASSLAGPEEQYF
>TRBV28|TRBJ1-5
CASRPDGQPQHF
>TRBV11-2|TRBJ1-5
CASSLYGSVTQPQHF
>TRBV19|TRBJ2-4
CASRLGGASGRNIQYF
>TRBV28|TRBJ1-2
CASSLDGALFQRGYTF
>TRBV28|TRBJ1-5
CASSTGTGSQPQHF
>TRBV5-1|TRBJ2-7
CASSRPPGPTSYEQYF
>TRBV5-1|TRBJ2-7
CASSSPDRGSYEQYF
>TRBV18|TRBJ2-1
CASSPGLAGTSSYNEQFF